The entry below describes one T cell receptor (beta chain). The data stem from a study of blood T cell repertoires in COVID-19. Study-wide background: The origin of the acute and convalescent COVID-19 samples was the United States, Italy and Spain. T cells, B-cell-depleted T cells, or PBMCs supplied cDNA or gDNA.

The germline CDR1 and CDR2 sequences are LGHDT and YNNKEL (reference sequence). The CDR3 length is 15 residues. Between the trimmed V and J ends, which lost 0 bases and 1 base, there was a span of 8 bases. In the original analysis: The authors estimated nucleated cell counts from reference gene primer amplification. Repertoires were generated with immunoSEQ multiplex PCR, while TCRdb's copy carries only in-frame clones and drops some. The DNA was the basis for D and trimming; V, J and clone size are from that table. The profile shows 45,000 to 60,000 clones, approximately 86% of them singletons. The genes are TRBV3-1 (or the pseudogene TRBV3-2) and TRBJ2-3; D not resolved. The sequence derives from a man aged 55 to 70 with active or convalescent COVID-19. The material sequenced was peripheral blood. CDR3 residues: CASSQDLQGTDTQYF. The CDR3 DNA follows: TGTGCCAGCAGCCAAGATCTCCAGGGCACAGATACGCAGTATTTT.